These T cell receptor beta chains were read from a single sample in a study of blood T cell repertoires in COVID-19. TCRdb's copy holds only in-frame clones and misses some; the assay was immunoSEQ multiplex PCR. The table shows some 240,000 clones, with around 87% occurring only once. Sequencing input: PBMCs or T cells enriched from blood (not recorded which). Receptor source: a woman in her 40s with acute COVID-19. CDR3s include the opening cysteine and the closing phenylalanine or tryptophan. D genes are given only for firm matches. Clone sizes are given selectively: once, few, many, or a class where the clone is expanded.

CDR3aa | CDR3nt | v_gene | abundance | d_gene | j_gene
CASSVDGRGETYEQYF | TGTGCCAGCAGCGTGGACGGGCGGGGGGAAACCTACGAGCAGTACTTC | TRBV9 | - | TRBD2 | TRBJ2-7
CASSLGVSGRPGELFF | TGTGCCAGCAGCTTAGGAGTCAGCGGGAGGCCCGGGGAGCTGTTTTTT | TRBV7-9 | - | TRBD2 | TRBJ2-2
CASSQEWQVNEQYF | TGTGCCAGCAGCCAAGAGTGGCAGGTCAACGAGCAGTACTTC | TRBV3-1/TRBV3-2 | - | - | TRBJ2-7
CASSQGPTQYF | TGTGCCAGCAGCCAGGGGCCGACGCAGTATTTT | TRBV6-2/TRBV6-3 | - | - | TRBJ2-3
CASSSRTSGRTDTQYF | TGTGCCAGCAGTTCCCGGACTAGCGGACGCACAGATACGCAGTATTTT | TRBV6-6 | - | TRBD2 | TRBJ2-3
CASSSPGAGTQYF | TGTGCCAGCAGCTCTCCCGGCGCAGGGACCCAGTACTTC | TRBV7-2 | - | - | TRBJ2-5
CASSLVASGAFSYNEQFF | TGTGCCAGCAGCTTAGTCGCTAGCGGGGCTTTCTCCTACAATGAGCAGTTCTTC | TRBV11-3 | - | TRBD2 | TRBJ2-1
CASSSPQGNYGYTF | TGTGCCAGTAGTTCACCACAGGGCAACTATGGCTACACCTTC | TRBV19 | - | - | TRBJ1-2
CASGREIYNEQFF | TGTGCTAGTGGTCGGGAAATCTACAATGAGCAGTTCTTC | TRBV12-5 | once | - | TRBJ2-1
CASSLDRSTSGEQFF | TGTGCCAGCAGTTTGGACAGGTCGACGTCAGGTGAGCAGTTCTTC | TRBV2 | - | TRBD1 | TRBJ2-1
CASSRGQNTGELFF | TGTGCCAGCAGCAGGGGACAGAACACCGGGGAGCTGTTTTTT | TRBV7-9 | - | - | TRBJ2-2
CASSYASTPMNTEAFF | TGTGCCAGCAGTTATGCGAGTACCCCCATGAACACTGAAGCTTTCTTT | TRBV6-5 | - | - | TRBJ1-1
CASSLNQGGDEQFF | TGTGCCAGCAGTTTAAACCAGGGGGGTGATGAGCAGTTCTTC | TRBV27 | - | - | TRBJ2-1
CASTLAGVPDTQYF | TGTGCCAGCACCCTAGCGGGAGTACCAGATACGCAGTATTTT | TRBV9 | - | TRBD2 | TRBJ2-3
CASSWGLYEQYF | TGTGCCAGCAGCTGGGGGCTCTACGAGCAGTACTTC | TRBV5-5 | - | - | TRBJ2-7
CASSMTGPGANVLTF | TGTGCCAGTAGTATGACAGGGCCTGGGGCCAACGTCCTGACTTTC | TRBV19 | - | TRBD1 | TRBJ2-6
CASSLLRKISEKLFF | TGTGCCAGCAGCTTATTACGCAAAATAAGCGAAAAACTGTTTTTT | TRBV5-4 | once | - | TRBJ1-4
CASSDRDGAGELFF | TGTGCCAGCAGTGACAGGGACGGAGCCGGGGAGCTGTTTTTT | TRBV27 | - | TRBD1 | TRBJ2-2
CASSPLQFSGANVLTF | TGTGCCAGTAGCCCCCTACAGTTCTCTGGGGCCAACGTCCTGACTTTC | TRBV19 | - | - | TRBJ2-6
CASSLQGETGNTIYF | TGTGCCAGCAGCCTACAGGGGGAAACGGGAAACACCATATATTTT | TRBV6-6 | - | TRBD1 | TRBJ1-3
CASSLRASGSGWKTQYF | TGCGCCAGCAGCTTGAGGGCTAGCGGGAGCGGATGGAAGACCCAGTACTTC | TRBV5-1 | once | TRBD2 | TRBJ2-5
CASSPSSGLGEQFF | TGTGCCAGCAGCCCCTCGTCGGGATTGGGTGAGCAGTTCTTC | TRBV3-1/TRBV3-2 | - | - | TRBJ2-1
CSASPSGSDYNEQFF | TGCAGTGCTAGTCCCAGCGGGAGTGATTACAATGAGCAGTTCTTC | TRBV20-1 | - | TRBD2 | TRBJ2-1
CAWGQGRDSPLHF | TGTGCCTGGGGACAGGGAAGGGATTCACCCCTCCACTTT | TRBV30 | - | TRBD1 | TRBJ1-6
CAISESPSGLSYEQYF | TGTGCCATCAGTGAGTCGCCTAGCGGGCTCTCCTACGAGCAGTACTTC | TRBV10-3 | - | TRBD2 | TRBJ2-7
CSVGVGPNTEAFF | TGCAGCGTTGGGGTTGGGCCGAACACTGAAGCTTTCTTT | TRBV29-1 | - | - | TRBJ1-1
CSATGGSGNTIYF | TGCAGCGCCACAGGGGGCAGTGGAAACACCATATATTTT | TRBV29-1 | - | TRBD1 | TRBJ1-3
CASSEYPRVATGELFF | TGCGCCAGCAGTGAGTATCCCAGGGTAGCCACCGGGGAGCTGTTTTTT | TRBV10-1 | - | - | TRBJ2-2
CAWSVPGDYPYEQYF | TGTGCCTGGAGTGTACCAGGGGACTACCCCTACGAGCAGTACTTC | TRBV30 | - | - | TRBJ2-7
CASRGTGYQGYTF | TGTGCCAGCAGGGGAACAGGGTATCAGGGCTACACCTTC | TRBV2 | few | - | TRBJ1-2
CASSFRGLGTGELFF | TGTGCCAGCAGTTTTCGAGGGCTGGGCACCGGGGAGCTGTTTTTT | TRBV27 | - | - | TRBJ2-2
CASSFGRTYGYTF | TGTGCCAGCAGTTTCGGGCGGACTTATGGCTACACCTTC | TRBV27 | few | - | TRBJ1-2
CASSYNRRTRYEQYF | TGTGCCAGCAGTTACAACCGGCGGACACGCTACGAGCAGTACTTC | TRBV6-5 | - | - | TRBJ2-7
CASGLDHRGHNSPLHF | TGTGCTAGTGGTTTGGACCACAGGGGGCATAATTCACCCCTCCACTTT | TRBV12-5 | - | TRBD1 | TRBJ1-6
CASSLAGGPYNEQFF | TGTGCCAGCAGCTTAGCGGGAGGGCCCTACAATGAGCAGTTCTTC | TRBV7-3 | - | TRBD2 | TRBJ2-1
CASSRLAGVPGELFF | TGTGCCAGCAGCAGACTAGCGGGAGTACCCGGGGAGCTGTTTTTT | TRBV7-9 | - | TRBD2 | TRBJ2-2
CSARDSETQYF | TGCAGTGCTAGGGACAGTGAGACCCAGTACTTC | TRBV20-1 | - | - | TRBJ2-5
CASSFERDYGYTF | TGTGCCAGCAGCTTTGAAAGAGACTATGGCTACACCTTC | TRBV5-4 | once | - | TRBJ1-2
CASSLGGTGSNSPLHF | TGTGCCAGCAGCTTGGGGGGGACAGGATCTAATTCACCCCTCCACTTT | TRBV5-5 | - | TRBD1 | TRBJ1-6
CASSKAGVPSGANVLTF | TGTGCCAGCAGTAAAGCGGGAGTGCCTTCTGGGGCCAACGTCCTGACTTTC | TRBV28 | - | TRBD2 | TRBJ2-6
CASSYPEDNEQFF | TGTGCCAGCAGTTACCCAGAAGACAATGAGCAGTTCTTC | TRBV12-3/TRBV12-4 | - | - | TRBJ2-1
CASSSTGNEKLFF | TGTGCCAGCAGCTCTACAGGAAATGAAAAACTGTTTTTT | TRBV7-9 | - | - | TRBJ1-4
CASSETSGLGDTQYF | TGTGCCAGCAGTGAGACTAGCGGATTAGGAGATACGCAGTATTTT | TRBV6-1 | - | TRBD2 | TRBJ2-3
CASSYSQGPNTGELFF | TGTGCCAGCAGTTACTCGCAGGGTCCGAACACCGGGGAGCTGTTTTTT | TRBV6-5 | - | - | TRBJ2-2
CASSLEAEMGETQYF | TGTGCCAGCAGCTTAGAGGCGGAGATGGGAGAGACCCAGTACTTC | TRBV11-3 | once | - | TRBJ2-5
CATSDLGTSGRDTGELFF | TGTGCCACCAGTGACCTCGGGACTAGCGGGAGGGACACCGGGGAGCTGTTTTTT | TRBV24-1 | - | TRBD2 | TRBJ2-2
CASSGTGGHEKLFF | TGTGCCAGCAGCGGTACAGGGGGCCATGAAAAACTGTTTTTT | TRBV7-9 | - | TRBD1 | TRBJ1-4
CASRRDRGLEDTQYF | TGTGCCAGCAGGAGGGACAGGGGGTTAGAAGATACGCAGTATTTT | TRBV6-5 | - | TRBD1 | TRBJ2-3
CASSRPGGTRTEAFF | TGTGCCAGCAGCCGCCCAGGGGGGACACGGACTGAAGCTTTCTTT | TRBV4-2 | - | TRBD1 | TRBJ1-1